Following are 9 T cell receptor beta chains from one sample sequenced in a study of blood T cell repertoires in COVID-19. Data came from immunoSEQ multiplex PCR; TCRdb stores just in-frame clones and leaves some out. The sample records more than 110,000 clones, approximately 80% being singletons. The sample consisted of peripheral blood. The receptors derive from a woman over 75 in a cohort sampled during active or convalescent COVID-19.

The chain links TRBV7-3 to TRBJ2-2; possibly TRBD2 for D (6 bases). Germline V gene lookup returns CDR1 SGHTA and CDR2 FQGTGA. V lost 5 bases to trimming and J lost 4 bases, with 14 bases between them. This CDR3 contains 15 residues. The CDR3 DNA reads TGTGCCAGCAGCCTCATCGGGACTGGCACCGGGGAGCTGTTTTTT. It specifies CASSLIGTGTGELFF.

The V and J genes are TRBV6-2 or TRBV6-3 and TRBJ2-1; 12 positions match TRBD2. Germline V lookup: CDR1 MNHEY, CDR2 SVGEGT. With V trimmed by 4 bases and J by 8 bases, 6 bases remained unmatched. The CDR3 contains 15 residues. The CDR3 reads CASSSPSGGADEQFF. CDR3 nucleotides: TGTGCCAGCAGTTCGCCTAGCGGGGGGGCCGATGAGCAGTTCTTC.

V usage is TRBV7-3 and J usage is TRBJ2-1, with TRBD2 as a possible D gene (6 bases). The CDR3 is made up of 15 amino acids. Germline CDR1 is SGHTA and CDR2 is FQGTGA. The V end was cut by 3 bases, the J end by 1 base, with 10 bases between. In DNA form, the CDR3 reads TGTGCCAGCAGCTTTTACGGGGGTTCCTACAATGAGCAGTTCTTC. Translating gives CASSFYGGSYNEQFF.

Notes on this clone: This CDR3 is also generated by other DNA sequences in the sample. This chain links TRBV27 with TRBJ1-2; possible D gene TRBD1, 6 bases. Trimming cost V 6 bases and J 2 bases, with 13 bases left between them. CDR1 MNHEY and CDR2 SMNVEV come from the germline V gene (reference sequence). The CDR3 is 14 amino acids. CDR3 bases: TGTGCCAGCAGCCCCCGGGACACCAACTATGGCTACACCTTC. Translation: CASSPRDTNYGYTF.

V gene TRBV7-9 combines with J gene TRBJ1-4; D is ambiguous. Germline CDR1 and CDR2: SEHNR and FQNEAQ (reference sequence). The CDR3 contains 15 residues. V lost 3 bases and J 2 bases, leaving 10 bases between the germline ends. CDR3: CASSLVLTTNEKLFF. The DNA for the CDR3 is TGTGCCAGCAGCTTGGTGCTAACCACTAATGAAAAACTGTTTTTT.

V is TRBV20-1 and J is TRBJ1-6; 9 bases align to TRBD1. This CDR3 spans 11 amino acids. Germline trimming cut 5 bases from V and 15 bases from J; bases unmatched to any gene: 5. In germline, CDR1 is DFQATT, CDR2 SNEGSKA (reference sequence). DNA of the CDR3: TGCAGTGCTTCACAGGGGGCCCGCCTCCACTTT. This codes for CSASQGARLHF.

This chain connects TRBV2 to TRBJ2-7; no clear D gene. The length of the CDR3 is 13 residues. Per germline, CDR1 SNHLY and CDR2 FYNNEI. V was trimmed by 6 bases and J by 2 bases, leaving 11 bases between them. CDR3 sequence reads: CASSPTETYEQYF. The CDR3 nucleotides read TGTGCCAGCAGCCCGACGGAGACCTACGAGCAGTACTTC.

The chain is built from TRBV28 and TRBJ1-5; 10 nucleotides align to TRBD1. The V segment lost 4 bases and the J segment 0 bases; nucleotides outside the gene matches: 9. In germline, CDR1 is MDHEN, CDR2 SYDVKM. The CDR3 spans 18 residues. The CDR3 nucleotides are TGTGCCAGCAGTTCCCGGGACAGGGGACTCTATAGCAATCAGCCCCAGCATTTT. Its translation: CASSSRDRGLYSNQPQHF.

This clone showed up just a few times. This chain connects TRBV9 to TRBJ2-2; 8 bases match TRBD2. V lost 3 bases to trimming and J lost 9 bases; unmatched junction nucleotides: 7. The length of the CDR3 is 14 residues. Germline V CDR1 and CDR2: SGDLS, YYNGEE. CDR3 nucleotides: TGTGCCAGCAGCGGGCGACTAGCGTTTAGGGAGCTGTTTTTT. Its translation: CASSGRLAFRELFF.